A single sample gave rise to the 4 T cell receptor beta chains below, sequenced in a study of OX40 agonist ivuxolimab in advanced cancers. Library preparation employed the immunoSEQ multiplex PCR assay. TCRdb limited this immuneACCESS table to in-frame rearrangements with V and J called. A share of clones is missing; checked studies link under half to unresolved V genes, and the rest is unexplained. Recorded for this sample are more than 60,000 clones; roughly three quarters of them occurred a single time. Approximately 5% of the sample rests with the top ten. This specimen was CD4+ or CD8+ T cells sorted from blood, taken in a trial of the OX40 agonist ivuxolimab. The origin of the receptors is an adult with an advanced solid tumor such as melanoma, head and neck, liver or kidney cancer.

This clone has just one count. The chain carries TRBV5-1 and TRBJ2-5; 8 bases are shared with TRBD2. Germline trimming cut 4 bases from V and 4 bases from J; bases unmatched to any gene: 3. Germline V CDR1 and CDR2: SGHRS, YFSETQ. The CDR3 loop spans 13 amino acids. The CDR3 here is CASSGGLGETQYF. The CDR3 nucleotides read TGCGCCAGCAGCGGGGGACTAGGAGAGACCCAGTACTTC.

The CDR3, as DNA: TGCGCCAGCAGCTTGGGTTCGGGGGACAATGAGCAGTTCTTC. Its translation: CASSLGSGDNEQFF. The J gene is TRBJ2-1, the V gene TRBV5-1; TRBD2 might be the D (6 bases). Trimming took 0 bases from V and 5 from J, leaving 9 bases between them. CDR1 and CDR2 (germline): SGHRS, YFSETQ. The CDR3 is made up of 14 amino acids.

The J gene is TRBJ1-1, the V gene TRBV7-9, with 9 bases matching TRBD1. V was pared by 5 bases and J by 7 bases, with 5 bases of the junction left unmatched. This CDR3 region has 13 residues. Germline values: CDR1 SEHNR, CDR2 FQNEAQ (reference sequence). The CDR3: CASSPQGAGEAFF. The CDR3 region has the DNA TGTGCCAGCAGCCCACAGGGGGCTGGTGAAGCTTTCTTT.

The rearrangement uses TRBV5-6 and TRBJ1-4; TRBD1 matches 7 bases. The V segment lost 2 bases and the J segment 4 bases; nucleotides outside the gene matches: 2. This CDR3 spans 14 amino acids. The V gene's germline CDR1 is SGHDT and CDR2 YYEEEE. This CDR3 reads CASSLQGLNEKLFF. CDR3 in DNA: TGTGCCAGCAGCTTACAGGGGCTTAATGAAAAACTGTTTTTT.